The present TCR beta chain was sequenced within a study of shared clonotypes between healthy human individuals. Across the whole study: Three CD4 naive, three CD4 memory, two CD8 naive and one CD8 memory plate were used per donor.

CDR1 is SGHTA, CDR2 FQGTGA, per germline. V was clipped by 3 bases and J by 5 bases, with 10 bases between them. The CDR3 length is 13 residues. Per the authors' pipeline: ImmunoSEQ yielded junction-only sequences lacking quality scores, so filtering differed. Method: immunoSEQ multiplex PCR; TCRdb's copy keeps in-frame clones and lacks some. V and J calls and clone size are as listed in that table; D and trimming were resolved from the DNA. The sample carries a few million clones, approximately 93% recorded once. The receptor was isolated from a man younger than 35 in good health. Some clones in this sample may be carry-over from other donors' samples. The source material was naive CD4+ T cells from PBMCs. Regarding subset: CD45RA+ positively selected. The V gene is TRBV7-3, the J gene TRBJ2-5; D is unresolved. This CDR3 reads CASSFNGLETQYF. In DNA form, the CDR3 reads TGTGCCAGCAGCTTCAACGGCCTGGAGACCCAGTACTTC. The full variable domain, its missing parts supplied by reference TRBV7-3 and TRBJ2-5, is GAGVSQTPSNKVTEKGKYVELRCDPISGHTALYWYRQSLGQGPEFLIYFQGTGAADDSGLPNDRFFAVRPEGSVSTLKIQRTERGDSAVYLCASSFNGLETQYFGPGTRLLVL.